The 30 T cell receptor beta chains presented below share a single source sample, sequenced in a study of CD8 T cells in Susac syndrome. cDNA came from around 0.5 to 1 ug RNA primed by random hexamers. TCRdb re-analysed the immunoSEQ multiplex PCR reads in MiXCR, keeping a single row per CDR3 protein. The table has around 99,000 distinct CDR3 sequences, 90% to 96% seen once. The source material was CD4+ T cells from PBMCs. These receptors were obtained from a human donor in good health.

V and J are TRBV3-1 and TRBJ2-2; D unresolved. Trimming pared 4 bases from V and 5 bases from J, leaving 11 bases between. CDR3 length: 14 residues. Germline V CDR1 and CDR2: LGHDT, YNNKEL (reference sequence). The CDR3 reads CASSPSGATGELFF. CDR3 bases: TGTGCCAGCAGCCCCTCCGGTGCGACCGGGGAGCTGTTTTTT.

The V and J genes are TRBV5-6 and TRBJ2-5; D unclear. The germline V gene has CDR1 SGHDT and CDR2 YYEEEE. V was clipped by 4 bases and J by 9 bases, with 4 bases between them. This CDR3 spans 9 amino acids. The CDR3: CASSRSQYF. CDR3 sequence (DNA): TGTGCCAGCAGCCGTTCCCAGTACTTC.

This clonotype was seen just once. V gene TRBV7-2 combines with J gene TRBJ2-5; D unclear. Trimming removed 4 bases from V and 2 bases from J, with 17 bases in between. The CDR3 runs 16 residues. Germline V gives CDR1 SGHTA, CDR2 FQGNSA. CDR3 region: CASSSRRPSRQETQYF. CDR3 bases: TGTGCCAGCAGCTCCCGTCGCCCTTCACGACAAGAGACCCAGTACTTC.

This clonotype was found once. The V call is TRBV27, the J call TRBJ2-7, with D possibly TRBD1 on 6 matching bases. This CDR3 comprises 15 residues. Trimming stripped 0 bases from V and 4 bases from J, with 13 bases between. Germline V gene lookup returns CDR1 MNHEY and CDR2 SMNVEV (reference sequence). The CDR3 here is CASSLSATGRYEQYF. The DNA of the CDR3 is TGTGCCAGCAGTTTATCGGCTACAGGGCGTTACGAGCAGTACTTC.

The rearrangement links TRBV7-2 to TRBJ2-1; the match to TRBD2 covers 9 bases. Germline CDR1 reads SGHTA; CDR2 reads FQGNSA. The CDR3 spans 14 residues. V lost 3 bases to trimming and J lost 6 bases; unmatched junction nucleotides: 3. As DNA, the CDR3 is TGTGCCAGCAGCTTGGGACTAGCTCTCAATGAGCAGTTCTTC. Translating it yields CASSLGLALNEQFF.

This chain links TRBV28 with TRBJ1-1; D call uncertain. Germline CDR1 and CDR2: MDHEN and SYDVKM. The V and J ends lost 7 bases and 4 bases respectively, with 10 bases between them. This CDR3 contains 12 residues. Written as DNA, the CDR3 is TGTGCCAGCATCGGGCCGCGCACTGAAGCTTTCTTT. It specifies CASIGPRTEAFF.

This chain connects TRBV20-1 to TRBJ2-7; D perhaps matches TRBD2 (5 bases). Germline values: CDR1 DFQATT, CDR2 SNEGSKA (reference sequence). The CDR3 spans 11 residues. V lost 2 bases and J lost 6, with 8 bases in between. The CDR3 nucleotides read TGCAGTGCTAGACCGGACTCCGAGCAGTACTTC. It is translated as CSARPDSEQYF.

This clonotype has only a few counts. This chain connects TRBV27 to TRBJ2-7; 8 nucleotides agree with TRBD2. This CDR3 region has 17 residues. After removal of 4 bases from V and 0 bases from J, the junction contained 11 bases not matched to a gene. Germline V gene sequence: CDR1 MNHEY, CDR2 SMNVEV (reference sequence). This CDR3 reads CASSSIFGGRSSYEQYF. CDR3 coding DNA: TGTGCCAGCAGTTCGATTTTCGGCGGGAGGAGCTCCTACGAGCAGTACTTC.

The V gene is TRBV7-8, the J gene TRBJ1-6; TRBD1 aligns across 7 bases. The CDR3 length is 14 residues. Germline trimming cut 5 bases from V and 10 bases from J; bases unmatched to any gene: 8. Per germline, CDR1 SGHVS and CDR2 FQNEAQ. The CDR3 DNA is TGTGCCAGCAGCCCAGACAGGGTTGGATCACCCCTCCACTTT. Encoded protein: CASSPDRVGSPLHF.

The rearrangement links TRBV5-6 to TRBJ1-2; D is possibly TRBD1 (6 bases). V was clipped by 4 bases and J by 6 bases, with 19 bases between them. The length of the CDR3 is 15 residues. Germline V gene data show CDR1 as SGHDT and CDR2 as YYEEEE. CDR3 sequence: CASSALGGRVDGYTF. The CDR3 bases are TGTGCCAGCAGCGCCCTGGGGGGCAGGGTGGATGGCTACACCTTC.

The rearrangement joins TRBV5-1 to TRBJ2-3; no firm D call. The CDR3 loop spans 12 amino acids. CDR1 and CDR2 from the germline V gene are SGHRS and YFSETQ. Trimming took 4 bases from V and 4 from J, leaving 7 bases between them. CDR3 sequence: CASSAIPDTQYF. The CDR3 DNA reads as TGCGCCAGCAGCGCTATACCAGATACGCAGTATTTT.

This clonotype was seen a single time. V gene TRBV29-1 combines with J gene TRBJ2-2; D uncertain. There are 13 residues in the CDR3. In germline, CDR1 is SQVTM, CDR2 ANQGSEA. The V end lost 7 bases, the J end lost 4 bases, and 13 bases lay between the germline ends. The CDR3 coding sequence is TGCAGCGCAAATCACCCAGGCACCGGGGAGCTGTTTTTT. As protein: CSANHPGTGELFF.

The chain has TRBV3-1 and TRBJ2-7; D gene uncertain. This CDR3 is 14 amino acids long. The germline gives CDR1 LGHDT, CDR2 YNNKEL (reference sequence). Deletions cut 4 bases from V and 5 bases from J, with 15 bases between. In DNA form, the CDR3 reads TGTGCCAGCAGCCCCCTGGTGGGCCATCACGAGCAGTACTTC. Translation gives CASSPLVGHHEQYF.

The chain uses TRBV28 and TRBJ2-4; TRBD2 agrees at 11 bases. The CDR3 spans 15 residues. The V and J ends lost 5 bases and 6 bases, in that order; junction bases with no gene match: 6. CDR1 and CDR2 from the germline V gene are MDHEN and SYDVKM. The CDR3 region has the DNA TGTGCCAGCAGTCCCGGGACTAGCGGCTTAAACATTCAGTACTTC. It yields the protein CASSPGTSGLNIQYF.

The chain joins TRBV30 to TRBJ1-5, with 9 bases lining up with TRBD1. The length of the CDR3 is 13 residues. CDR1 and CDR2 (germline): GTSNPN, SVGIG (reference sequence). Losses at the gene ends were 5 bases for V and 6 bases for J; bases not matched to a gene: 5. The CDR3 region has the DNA TGTGCCTGGGGGGACAGGGCAGGTCAGCCCCAGCATTTT. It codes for CAWGDRAGQPQHF.

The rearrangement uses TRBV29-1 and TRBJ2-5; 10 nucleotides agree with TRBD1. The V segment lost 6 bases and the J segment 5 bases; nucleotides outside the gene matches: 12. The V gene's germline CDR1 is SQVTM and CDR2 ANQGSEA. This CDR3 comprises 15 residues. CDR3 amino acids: CSVGTWGQGKETQYF. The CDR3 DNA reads TGCAGCGTCGGAACTTGGGGACAGGGGAAGGAGACCCAGTACTTC.

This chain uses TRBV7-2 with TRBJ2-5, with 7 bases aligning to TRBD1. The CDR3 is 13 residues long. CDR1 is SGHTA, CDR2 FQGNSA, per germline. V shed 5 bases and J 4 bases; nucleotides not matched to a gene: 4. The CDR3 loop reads CASSANRGETQYF. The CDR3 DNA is TGTGCCAGCAGCGCTAACAGGGGAGAGACCCAGTACTTC. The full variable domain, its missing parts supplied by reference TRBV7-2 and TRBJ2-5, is GAGVSQSPSNKVTEKGKDVELRCDPISGHTALYWYRQSLGQGLEFLIYFQGNSAPDKSGLPSDRFSAERTGGSVSTLTIQRTQQEDSAVYLCASSANRGETQYFGPGTRLLVL.

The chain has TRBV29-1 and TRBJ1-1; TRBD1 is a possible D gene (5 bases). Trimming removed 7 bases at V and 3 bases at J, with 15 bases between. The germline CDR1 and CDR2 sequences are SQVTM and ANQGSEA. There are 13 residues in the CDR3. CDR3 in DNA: TGCAGCGCAAGACAGACAGATTACACTGAAGCTTTCTTT. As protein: CSARQTDYTEAFF.

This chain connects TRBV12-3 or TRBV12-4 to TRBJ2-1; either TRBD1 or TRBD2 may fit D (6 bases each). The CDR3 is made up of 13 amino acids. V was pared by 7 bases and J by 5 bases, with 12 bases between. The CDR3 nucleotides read TGTGCCAGCACCGGGGGCCCTAACAATGAGCAGTTCTTC. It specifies CASTGGPNNEQFF.

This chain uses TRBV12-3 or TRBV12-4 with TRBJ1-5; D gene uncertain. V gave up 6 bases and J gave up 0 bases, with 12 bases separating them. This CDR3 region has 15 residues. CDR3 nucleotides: TGTGCCAGCAGCCCAAGGGTGAATAGCAATCAGCCCCAGCATTTT. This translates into CASSPRVNSNQPQHF.

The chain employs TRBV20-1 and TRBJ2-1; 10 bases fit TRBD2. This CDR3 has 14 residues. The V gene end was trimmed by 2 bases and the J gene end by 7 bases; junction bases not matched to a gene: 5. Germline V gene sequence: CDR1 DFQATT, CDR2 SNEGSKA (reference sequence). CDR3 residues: CSARKASGSNEQFF. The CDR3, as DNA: TGCAGTGCTAGAAAGGCTAGCGGGAGTAATGAGCAGTTCTTC.

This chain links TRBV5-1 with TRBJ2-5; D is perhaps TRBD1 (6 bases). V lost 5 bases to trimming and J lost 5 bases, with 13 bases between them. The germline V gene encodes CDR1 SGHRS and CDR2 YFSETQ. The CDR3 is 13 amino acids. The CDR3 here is CASRIQGLETQYF. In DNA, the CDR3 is TGCGCCAGCAGGATACAGGGTCTCGAGACCCAGTACTTC.

CDR3 DNA sequence: TGCGCCAGCAGCCAAGATGACAGCGAAAATGAAAAACTGTTTTTT. The encoded protein is CASSQDDSENEKLFF. This chain joins TRBV4-1 and TRBJ1-4; a possible D gene is TRBD1 (5 bases). V lost 0 bases and J lost 5, with 10 bases in between. The CDR3 runs 15 residues. The germline gives CDR1 MGHRA, CDR2 YSYEKL.

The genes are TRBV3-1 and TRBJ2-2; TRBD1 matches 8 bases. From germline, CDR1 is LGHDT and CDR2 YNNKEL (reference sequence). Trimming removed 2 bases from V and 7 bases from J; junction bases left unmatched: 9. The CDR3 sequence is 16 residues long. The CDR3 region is CASSQSGQGAIGELFF. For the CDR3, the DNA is TGTGCCAGCAGCCAATCCGGCCAGGGGGCTATCGGGGAGCTGTTTTTT.

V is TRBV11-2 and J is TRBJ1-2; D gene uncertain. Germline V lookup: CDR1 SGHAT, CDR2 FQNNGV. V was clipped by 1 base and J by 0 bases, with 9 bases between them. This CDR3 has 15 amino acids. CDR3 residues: CASSLGLDSNYGYTF. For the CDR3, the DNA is TGTGCCAGCAGCTTAGGTCTGGATTCTAACTATGGCTACACCTTC. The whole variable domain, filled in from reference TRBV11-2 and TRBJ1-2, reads EAGVAQSPRYKIIEKRQSVAFWCNPISGHATLYWYQQILGQGPKLLIQFQNNGVVDDSQLPKDRFSAERLKGVDSTLKIQPAKLEDSAVYLCASSLGLDSNYGYTFGSGTRLTVV.

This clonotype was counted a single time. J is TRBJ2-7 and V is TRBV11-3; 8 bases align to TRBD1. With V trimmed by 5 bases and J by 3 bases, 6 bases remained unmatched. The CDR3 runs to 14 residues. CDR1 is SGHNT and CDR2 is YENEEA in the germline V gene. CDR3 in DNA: TGTGCCAGCAGCCGGACAGGGATTATCTACGAGCAGTACTTC. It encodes CASSRTGIIYEQYF. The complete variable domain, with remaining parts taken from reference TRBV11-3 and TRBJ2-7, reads EAGVVQSPRYKIIEKKQPVAFWCNPISGHNTLYWYLQNLGQGPELLIRYENEEAVDDSQLPKDRFSAERLKGVDSTLKIQPAELGDSAVYLCASSRTGIIYEQYFGPGTRLTVT.

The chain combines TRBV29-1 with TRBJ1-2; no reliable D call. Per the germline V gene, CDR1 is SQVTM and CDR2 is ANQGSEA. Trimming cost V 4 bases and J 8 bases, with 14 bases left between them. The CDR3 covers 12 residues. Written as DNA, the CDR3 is TGCAGCGTTGGGGCTGAACAGCTCGGCTACACCTTC. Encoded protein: CSVGAEQLGYTF.

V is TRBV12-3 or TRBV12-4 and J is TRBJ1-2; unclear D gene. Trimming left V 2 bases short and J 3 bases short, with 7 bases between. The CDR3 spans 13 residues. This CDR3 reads CASSLQADYGYTF. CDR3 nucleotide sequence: TGTGCCAGCAGTTTACAGGCGGACTATGGCTACACCTTC.

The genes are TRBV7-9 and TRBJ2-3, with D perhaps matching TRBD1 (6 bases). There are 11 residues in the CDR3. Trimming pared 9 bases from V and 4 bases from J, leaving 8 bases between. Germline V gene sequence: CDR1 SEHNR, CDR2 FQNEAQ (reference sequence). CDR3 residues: CASTGSDTQYF. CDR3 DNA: TGTGCCAGTACAGGGTCAGATACGCAGTATTTT.

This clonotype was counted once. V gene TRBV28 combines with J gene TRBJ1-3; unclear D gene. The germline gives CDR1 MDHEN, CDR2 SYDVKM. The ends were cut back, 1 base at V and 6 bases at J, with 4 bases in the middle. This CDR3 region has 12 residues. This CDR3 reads CASSLLLNTIYF. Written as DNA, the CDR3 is TGTGCCAGCAGTTTATTGTTAAACACCATATATTTT.